The 18 T cell receptor beta chains given below trace back to one sample, sequenced in a study of blood T cells in healthy people across ages. With a J-beta primer mix and a sample-barcoded 5' primer, a second PCR ran roughly 6 to 11 cycles. TCRdb ran MiXCR on the 5' RACE reads and lists one entry per CDR3 protein. Of about 1.1 million distinct CDR3 sequences in the sample, roughly two fifths were seen once. The sample was blood. Source of these receptors: a man younger than 35 in good health.

This clonotype turned up a few times. The chain uses TRBV28 and TRBJ1-4, with D perhaps TRBD1 (6 bases). Germline loops: CDR1 MDHEN, CDR2 SYDVKM. CDR3 length: 17 residues. V was pared by 2 bases and J by 6 bases, with 19 bases between. The CDR3 sequence: CASSLGRHLRGYEKLFF. DNA for the CDR3: TGTGCCAGCAGTTTAGGGCGGCACCTGAGGGGGTATGAAAAACTGTTTTTT. Looking up the rest from reference TRBV28 and TRBJ1-4 gives the full variable domain: DVKVTQSSRYLVKRTGEKVFLECVQDMDHENMFWYRQDPGLGLRLIYFSYDVKMKEKGDIPEGYSVSREKKERFSLILESASTNQTSMYLCASSLGRHLRGYEKLFFGSGTQLSVL.

For this clonotype: The junction and the germline gene differ at one end; a read error may be behind it. This sequence joins TRBV6-6 and TRBJ1-2; 8 bases are a match to TRBD1. The CDR3 is 14 amino acids. The germline V gene encodes CDR1 MNHNY and CDR2 SVGAGI (reference sequence). CDR3 bases: TGTGTCAGCTTGGACCCGACAGGGGTGGGTGGCTACACCTTC. It is translated as CVSLDPTGVGGYTF.

This clonotype came up once. This may be a read error: a much more frequent sequence differs by one nucleotide. This sequence joins TRBV29-1 and TRBJ2-5; D may be TRBD2 (6 bases). The CDR3 contains 14 residues. Germline-derived CDR1 and CDR2 are SQVTM and ANQGSEA. V was shortened by 6 bases and J by 4 bases, with 18 bases between the two germline ends. The DNA for the CDR3 is TGCAGCGTGTCGTCGGGCGGGGACCGAGAGACCCAGTACTTC. Amino acid sequence: CSVSSGGDRETQYF.

This clonotype came up many times. The chain recombines TRBV20-1 with TRBJ2-1; TRBD2 matches 12 bases. After removal of 6 bases from V and 6 bases from J, the junction contained 6 bases not matched to a gene. From germline, CDR1 is DFQATT and CDR2 SNEGSKA (reference sequence). This CDR3 has 14 residues. The CDR3 loop reads CSAQRTSGANEQFF. The CDR3 DNA follows: TGCAGTGCCCAGCGGACTAGCGGGGCCAATGAGCAGTTCTTC.

This clonotype has a handful of counts. The J gene is TRBJ2-7, the V gene TRBV6-1; D may be TRBD1 (6 bases). This CDR3 comprises 12 residues. Germline-derived CDR1 and CDR2 are MNHNS and SASEGT. With 3 bases removed from V and 5 bases from J, the gap between germline ends came to 8 bases. CDR3 DNA: TGTGCCAGCAGTGAGACAGGCCACGAGCAGTACTTC. Translation gives CASSETGHEQYF.

The table lists this clonotype with a few counts. This sequence joins TRBV6-2 or TRBV6-3 and TRBJ2-1; perhaps TRBD2 as D (6 bases). The CDR3 consists of 17 residues. Germline lookup yields CDR1 MNHEY and CDR2 SVGEGT. V shed 0 bases and J shed 4 bases, with 16 bases lying between them. The CDR3 region is CASSYSQAGGSYNEQFF. CDR3 in DNA: TGTGCCAGCAGTTACTCGCAGGCCGGGGGATCATACAATGAGCAGTTCTTC.

V usage is TRBV12-3 or TRBV12-4 and J usage is TRBJ1-6; D might be TRBD1 (5 bases). This CDR3 is 16 amino acids long. Trimming took off 5 bases at V and 7 bases at J, with 18 bases between the two ends. CDR3 sequence reads: CASSLGTGGSNSPLHF. The CDR3 nucleotides are TGTGCCAGCAGTCTTGGGACGGGGGGGTCAAATTCACCCCTCCACTTT.

This clonotype was seen a handful of times. Here the CDR3 reads CSVNRGSSEKLFF. The CDR3 coding sequence is TGCAGTGTCAACAGGGGTTCAAGCGAAAAACTGTTTTTT. The rearrangement links TRBV20-1 to TRBJ1-4; 7 nucleotides align to TRBD1. Germline CDR1 reads DFQATT; CDR2 reads SNEGSKA (reference sequence). The CDR3 is made up of 13 amino acids. The trim removed 7 bases at V and 8 bases at J, leaving 10 bases unmatched.

In the case of this clonotype: Sequence at one end of the junction differs from germline and may be a read error. The rearrangement links TRBV28 to TRBJ2-1; D might be TRBD1 or TRBD2, each matching 5 bases. This CDR3 is built from 12 residues. Germline CDR1 MDHEN, CDR2 SYDVKM. CDR3 sequence reads: CVSEGPYNEQFF. The CDR3 region has the DNA TGTGTCAGCGAGGGACCCTACAATGAGCAGTTCTTC. Full variable domain (outside the CDR3, taken from reference TRBV28 and TRBJ2-1): DVKVTQSSRYLVKRTGEKVFLECVQDMDHENMFWYRQDPGLGLRLIYFSYDVKMKEKGDIPEGYSVSREKKERFSLILESASTNQTSMYLCVSEGPYNEQFFGPGTRLTVL.

The J gene is TRBJ1-2, the V gene TRBV12-3 or TRBV12-4; unclear D gene. This CDR3 region has 16 residues. Trimming took 3 bases from V and 7 from J, leaving 21 bases between them. CDR3 region: CASSFSKETAVVGYTF. The CDR3 DNA follows: TGTGCCAGCAGTTTTTCGAAGGAGACTGCAGTGGTTGGCTACACCTTC.

The chain recombines TRBV11-2 with TRBJ1-1, with TRBD1 identical over 7 bases. CDR1 and CDR2 (germline): SGHAT, FQNNGV. V was clipped by 3 bases and J by 0 bases; unmatched bases: 7. The CDR3 extends over 16 amino acids. The CDR3 DNA reads as TGTGCCAGCAGCTTTACAGGGGCCCAAATGAACACTGAAGCTTTCTTT. This translates into CASSFTGAQMNTEAFF.

The sample holds a few counts of this clonotype. The V and J genes are TRBV7-6 and TRBJ2-1, with D possibly being TRBD1 (5 bases). CDR3 length equals 16 residues. Per the germline V gene, CDR1 is SGHVS and CDR2 is FNYEAQ. V was pared by 1 base and J by 3 bases, with 13 bases between. The CDR3 reads CASSLVAGFRYNEQFF. The DNA of the CDR3 is TGTGCCAGCAGCTTAGTGGCAGGGTTTCGCTACAATGAGCAGTTCTTC.

The chain uses TRBV12-3 or TRBV12-4 and TRBJ1-2; D gene ambiguous. This CDR3 has 13 amino acids. Trimming took 5 bases from V and 4 from J, leaving 11 bases between them. DNA for the CDR3: TGTGCCAGCAGTCAACCAGGCCGCTATGGCTACACCTTC. Its protein product is CASSQPGRYGYTF.

This clonotype was seen only a few times. The chain combines TRBV9 with TRBJ2-2; 9 nucleotides align to TRBD1. V gave up 4 bases and J gave up 9 bases; unmatched junction bases: 4. Germline V gene lookup returns CDR1 SGDLS and CDR2 YYNGEE. This CDR3 comprises 13 residues. CDR3 in amino acids: CASSPTGGRELFF. The CDR3 coding sequence is TGTGCCAGCAGCCCAACAGGGGGCAGGGAGCTGTTTTTT.

The genes are TRBV7-2 and TRBJ1-2, with D possibly being TRBD1 (5 bases). CDR1 SGHTA and CDR2 FQGNSA come from the germline V gene. The ends were cut back, 2 bases at V and 2 bases at J, with 12 bases in the middle. The CDR3 covers 15 residues. Here the CDR3 DNA reads TGTGCCAGCAGCTTATCAATGGGGCCGAACTATGGCTACACCTTC. This gives the protein CASSLSMGPNYGYTF.

This clonotype turned up a few times. The chain uses TRBV2 and TRBJ2-2; D may be TRBD1 (6 bases). The CDR3 has 15 amino acids. The V gene lost 3 bases and the J gene lost 1 base, with 9 bases spanning the gap. Germline V gene lookup returns CDR1 SNHLY and CDR2 FYNNEI. CDR3 nucleotide sequence: TGTGCCAGCAGTGAGTGGACAGAGAACACCGGGGAGCTGTTTTTT. Protein product: CASSEWTENTGELFF.

This clonotype is a singleton in its sample. The chain couples TRBV27 to TRBJ1-6; no clear D gene. Trimming cost V 3 bases and J 6 bases, with 9 bases left between them. The CDR3 consists of 14 residues. Germline-derived CDR1 and CDR2 are MNHEY and SMNVEV (reference sequence). This CDR3 is CASSFMKGNSPLHF. The DNA for the CDR3 is TGTGCCAGCAGTTTTATGAAGGGTAATTCACCCCTCCACTTT.

This chain connects TRBV20-1 to TRBJ2-5; tentative D call: TRBD1 (6 bases). Trimming shortened V by 1 base and J by 11 bases, and 20 bases separated the two germline ends. Germline values: CDR1 DFQATT, CDR2 SNEGSKA (reference sequence). This CDR3 region has 14 residues. CDR3 region: CSARVVAWDNEQYF. The CDR3 DNA follows: TGCAGTGCTAGAGTGGTAGCCTGGGACAATGAGCAGTACTTC.